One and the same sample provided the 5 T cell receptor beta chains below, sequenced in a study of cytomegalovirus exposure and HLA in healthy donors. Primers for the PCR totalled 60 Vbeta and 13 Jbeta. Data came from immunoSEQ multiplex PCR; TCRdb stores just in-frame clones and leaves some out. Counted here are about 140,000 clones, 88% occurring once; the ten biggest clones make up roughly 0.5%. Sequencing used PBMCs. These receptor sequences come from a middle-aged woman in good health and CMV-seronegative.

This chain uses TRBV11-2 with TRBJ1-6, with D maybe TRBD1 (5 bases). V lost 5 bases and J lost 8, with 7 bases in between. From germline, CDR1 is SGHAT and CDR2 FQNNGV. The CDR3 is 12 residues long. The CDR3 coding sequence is TGTGCCAGCAGCGGGGCCGATTCACCCCTCCACTTT. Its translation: CASSGADSPLHF.

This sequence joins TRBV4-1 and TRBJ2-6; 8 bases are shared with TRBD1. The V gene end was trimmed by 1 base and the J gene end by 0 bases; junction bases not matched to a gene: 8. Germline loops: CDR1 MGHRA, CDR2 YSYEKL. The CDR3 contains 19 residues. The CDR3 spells CASSQAQGATASGANVLTF. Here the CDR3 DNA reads TGCGCCAGCAGCCAAGCCCAGGGGGCGACGGCCTCTGGGGCCAACGTCCTGACTTTC.

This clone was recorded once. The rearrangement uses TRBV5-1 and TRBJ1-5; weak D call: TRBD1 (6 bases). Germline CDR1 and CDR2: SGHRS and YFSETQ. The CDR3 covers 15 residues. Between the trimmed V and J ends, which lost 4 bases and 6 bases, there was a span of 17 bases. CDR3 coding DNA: TGCGCCAGCAGCCCTGGACAGTCCTTTAGTCAGCCCCAGCATTTT. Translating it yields CASSPGQSFSQPQHF.

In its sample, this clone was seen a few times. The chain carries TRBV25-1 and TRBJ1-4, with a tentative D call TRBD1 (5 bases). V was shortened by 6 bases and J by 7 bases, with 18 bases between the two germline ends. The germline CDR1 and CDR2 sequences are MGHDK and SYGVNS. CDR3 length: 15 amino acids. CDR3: CASSPAMGGSEKLFF. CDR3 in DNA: TGTGCCAGCAGCCCCGCAATGGGGGGGAGTGAAAAACTGTTTTTT.

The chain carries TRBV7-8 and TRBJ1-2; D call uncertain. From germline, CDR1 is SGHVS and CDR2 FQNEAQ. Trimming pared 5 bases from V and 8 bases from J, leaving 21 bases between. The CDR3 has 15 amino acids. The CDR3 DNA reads TGTGCCAGCAGCGTAAATCCTCAGGTTGTCGAAGGCTACACCTTC. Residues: CASSVNPQVVEGYTF.